This TCR beta chain was identified during a study of T cell repertoires in cytomegalovirus infection. This clonotype was counted at least ten times. What it recognizes is unknown. This CDR3 comprises 18 residues. CDR1 and CDR2 from the germline V gene are SGHNT and YENEEA. V lost 5 bases and J lost 2, with 22 bases in between. TCRdb re-analysed the reads in MiXCR, keeping a single row per CDR3 protein. The table has about 920,000 distinct CDR3 sequences, around 30% seen once. V is TRBV11-3 and J is TRBJ2-4; D ambiguous. Sequenced here: cultured CD8+ T cells from PBMCs, sampled from culture after CMV antigen stimulation. The TCR comes from a human donor in good health (CMV status not recorded). Some clones in this sample may be carry-over from other donors' samples. In DNA, the CDR3 is TGTGCCAGCAGCCCGATCGGCGGTTTTTGGACGTCCAAAAACATTCAGTACTTC. Protein sequence: CASSPIGGFWTSKNIQYF.